This TCR beta chain was sequenced for a study of CD8 T cells in ankylosing spondylitis. Study outcomes and limitations: Characteristic of ankylosing spondylitis blood, it appeared, was a TCR beta motif comprising about eight highly homologous variants. From matched ankylosing spondylitis synovial fluid, disease-linked clones were reportedly recovered at significantly enriched levels.

The CDR3 extends over 16 amino acids. The germline gives CDR1 DFQATT, CDR2 SNEGSKA (reference sequence). Deletions cut 5 bases from V and 4 bases from J, with 18 bases between. Molecular-barcoded quantitative 5'-RACE produced these TCR beta libraries. TCRdb re-derived calls from the 5' RACE reads in MiXCR, one entry per CDR3 protein. The profile shows 150,000 to 200,000 distinct CDR3 sequences, around a tenth of them singletons. This clonotype showed up just a few times. Its antigen remains unidentified. This chain links TRBV20-1 with TRBJ2-6; D gene uncertain. The source material was blood, either unsorted or a sorted T cell fraction (not recorded which). The clonotype originates from a male donor with ankylosing spondylitis or in good health (not recorded which). The CDR3 region is CSAPREPTGGANVLTF. CDR3 DNA sequence: TGCAGTGCTCCCCGAGAGCCTACGGGCGGGGCCAACGTCCTGACTTTC.